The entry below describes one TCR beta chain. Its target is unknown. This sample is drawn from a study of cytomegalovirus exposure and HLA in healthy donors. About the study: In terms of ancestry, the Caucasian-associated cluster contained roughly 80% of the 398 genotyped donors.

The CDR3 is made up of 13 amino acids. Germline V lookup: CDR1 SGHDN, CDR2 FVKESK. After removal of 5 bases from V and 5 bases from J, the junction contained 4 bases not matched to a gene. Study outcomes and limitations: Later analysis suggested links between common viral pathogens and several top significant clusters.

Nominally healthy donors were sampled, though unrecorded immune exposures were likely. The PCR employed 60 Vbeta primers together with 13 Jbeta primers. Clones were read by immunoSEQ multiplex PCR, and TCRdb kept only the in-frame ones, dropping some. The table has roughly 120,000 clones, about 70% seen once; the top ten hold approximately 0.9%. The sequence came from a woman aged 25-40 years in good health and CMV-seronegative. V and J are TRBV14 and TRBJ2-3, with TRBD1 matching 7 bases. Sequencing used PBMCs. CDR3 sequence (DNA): TGTGCCAGCAGCTTAGCAGGGGGAGATACGCAGTATTTT. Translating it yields CASSLAGGDTQYF. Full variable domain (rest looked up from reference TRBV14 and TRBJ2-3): EAGVTQFPSHSVIEKGQTVTLRCDPISGHDNLYWYRRVMGKEIKFLLHFVKESKQDESGMPNNRFLAERTGGTYSTLKVQPAELEDSGVYFCASSLAGGDTQYFGPGTRLTVL.